This T cell receptor (beta chain) was sequenced in a study of CD4 T cells in relation to SARS-CoV-2 and coronaviruses. Study details: Shared crossreactive spike epitopes were mapped to their HLA restriction.

Germline lookup yields CDR1 MNHNS and CDR2 SASEGT. The V segment lost 4 bases and the J segment 8 bases; nucleotides outside the gene matches: 22. The CDR3 totals 19 residues. With regard to this clone: Its specificity is unknown.

Sequencing used immunoSEQ multiplex PCR; TCRdb keeps in-frame clones, though not all of them. Of about 60,000 clones listed, 94% were seen once; the top ten hold around 0.13%. Unexposed donor CD4+ T cells date from about 2011-2018, before the COVID-19 pandemic. Study-level findings and limits: Roughly 69% of donors had memory CD4+ clonotypes crossrecognizing SARS-CoV-2 and common cold coronavirus spike. According to naive versus memory sequencing, detected responses are memory recall, not newly primed.

The clonotype originates from a human donor in good health. Sequenced sample: naive CD4+ T cells from PBMCs. Subset: naive CD4+ T cells isolated by negative enrichment. The chain has TRBV6-1 and TRBJ1-4, with 7 bases matching TRBD1. CDR3 sequence: CASSGQKPGQSMDTEKLFF. DNA of the CDR3: TGTGCCAGCAGTGGTCAAAAGCCGGGACAGAGTATGGACACAGAAAAACTGTTTTTT.